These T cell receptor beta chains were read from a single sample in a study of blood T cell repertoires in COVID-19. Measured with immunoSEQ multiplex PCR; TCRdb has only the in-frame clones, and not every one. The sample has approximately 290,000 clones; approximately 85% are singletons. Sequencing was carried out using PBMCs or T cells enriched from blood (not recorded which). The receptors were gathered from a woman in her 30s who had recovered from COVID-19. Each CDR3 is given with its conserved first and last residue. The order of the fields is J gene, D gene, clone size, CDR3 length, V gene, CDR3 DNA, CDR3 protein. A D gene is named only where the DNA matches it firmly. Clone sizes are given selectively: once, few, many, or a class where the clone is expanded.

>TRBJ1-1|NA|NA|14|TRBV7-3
TGTGCCAGCAGCTTACCAGGGCCGAACACTGAAGCTTTCTTT
CASSLPGPNTEAFF
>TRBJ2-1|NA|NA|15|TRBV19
TGTGCCAGTAGTTCCCAGGCAGGGATCTACAATGAGCAGTTCTTC
CASSSQAGIYNEQFF
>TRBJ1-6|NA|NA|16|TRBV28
TGTGCCAGCAGTCGCCGGGGAGTAATCCCCAATTCACCCTTCCACTTT
CASSRRGVIPNSPFHF
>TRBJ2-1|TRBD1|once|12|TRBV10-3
TGTGCCATCAGTGGGACAGGGAATGAGCAGTTCTTC
CAISGTGNEQFF
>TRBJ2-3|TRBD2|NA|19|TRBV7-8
TGTGCCAGCAGCTTTAGCTTCTGGACTAGCGGGGGTAGCACAGATACGCAGTATTTT
CASSFSFWTSGGSTDTQYF
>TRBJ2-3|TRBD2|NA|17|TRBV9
TGTGCCAGCAGCGACTACGCAGCGGGAGGGGAGCCATATACGCAGTATTTT
CASSDYAAGGEPYTQYF
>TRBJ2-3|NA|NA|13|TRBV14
TGTGCCAGCAGCCAGTTCAGGGCGGATACGCAGTATTTT
CASSQFRADTQYF
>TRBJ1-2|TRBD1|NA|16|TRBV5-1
TGCGCCAGCAGCTCCACAGGGGCCCAAACACAATATGGCTACACCTTC
CASSSTGAQTQYGYTF
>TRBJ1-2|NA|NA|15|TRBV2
TGTGCCAGCAGACCCTACAGGGATTATAACTATGGCTACACCTTC
CASRPYRDYNYGYTF
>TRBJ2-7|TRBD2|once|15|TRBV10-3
TGTGCCATCGGTGCCCAGCGGGAAAGAATTGGAGAGCAGTACTTC
CAIGAQRERIGEQYF
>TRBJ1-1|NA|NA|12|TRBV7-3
TGTGCCAGCAGCTACACCGGCGGTGAAGCTTTCTTT
CASSYTGGEAFF
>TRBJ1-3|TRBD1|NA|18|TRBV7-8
TGTGCCAGCAGCTCTGCTAGGGACAGGGTTTCACCGGGAAACACCATATATTTT
CASSSARDRVSPGNTIYF
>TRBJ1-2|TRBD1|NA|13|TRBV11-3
TGTGCCAGCAGCTCGGGACAGGGGGATGGCTACACCTTC
CASSSGQGDGYTF
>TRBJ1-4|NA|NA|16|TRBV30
TGTGCCTGGAGTGTGGGGGGAAGTTTTACTAATGAAAAACTGTTTTTT
CAWSVGGSFTNEKLFF
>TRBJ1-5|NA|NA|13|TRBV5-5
TGTGCCAGCAGCCGGACAGTTGCGGAGCCCCAGCATTTT
CASSRTVAEPQHF
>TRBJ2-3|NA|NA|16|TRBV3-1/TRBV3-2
TGTGCCAGCAGCCAAGTAACTAATACTGCCACAGATACGCAGTATTTT
CASSQVTNTATDTQYF
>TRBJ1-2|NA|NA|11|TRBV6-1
TGTGCCAGCAGTGAATCTACCGGCTACACCTTC
CASSESTGYTF
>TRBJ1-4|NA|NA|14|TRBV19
TGTGCCAGTAGAGCGACAGAAAAGTATGAAAAACTGTTTTTT
CASRATEKYEKLFF
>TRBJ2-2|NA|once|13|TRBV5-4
TGTGCCAGCGGGGCGGGGGCTGCCGGGGAGCTGTTTTTT
CASGAGAAGELFF
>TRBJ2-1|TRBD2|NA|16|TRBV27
TGTGCCAGCAGTCCCGGGACTAGCGGGAGATACAATGAGCAGTTCTTC
CASSPGTSGRYNEQFF
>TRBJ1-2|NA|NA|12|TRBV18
TGTGCCAGCTCACCAGGCCGCTCCGGCTACACCTTC
CASSPGRSGYTF
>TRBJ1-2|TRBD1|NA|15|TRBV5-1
TGCGCCAGCAGCTTGGCCCAGGGGGGACAGGGAGATTACACCTTC
CASSLAQGGQGDYTF
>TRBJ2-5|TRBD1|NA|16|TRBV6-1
TGTGCCAGCAGTGCGTATAGGACAGGGCTCCAAGAGACCCAGTACTTC
CASSAYRTGLQETQYF
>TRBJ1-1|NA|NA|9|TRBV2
TGTGCCGTGGGGGGTGAAGCTTTCTTT
CAVGGEAFF
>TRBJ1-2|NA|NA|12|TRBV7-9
TGTGCCAGCAGCCCCCAGGGTAATGGCTACACCTTC
CASSPQGNGYTF
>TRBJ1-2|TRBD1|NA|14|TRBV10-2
TGCGCCAGCAGGGGACAGGGAGCTAACTATGGCTACACCTTC
CASRGQGANYGYTF
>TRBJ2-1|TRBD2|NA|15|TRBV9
TGTGCCAGCAGCGTAGCGGGGGTCGGGGGGAATGAGCAGTTCTTC
CASSVAGVGGNEQFF
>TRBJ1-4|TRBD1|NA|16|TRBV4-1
TGCGCCAGCAGCCAAGACCCTAGACAGGGGGGTGAAAAACTGTTTTTT
CASSQDPRQGGEKLFF